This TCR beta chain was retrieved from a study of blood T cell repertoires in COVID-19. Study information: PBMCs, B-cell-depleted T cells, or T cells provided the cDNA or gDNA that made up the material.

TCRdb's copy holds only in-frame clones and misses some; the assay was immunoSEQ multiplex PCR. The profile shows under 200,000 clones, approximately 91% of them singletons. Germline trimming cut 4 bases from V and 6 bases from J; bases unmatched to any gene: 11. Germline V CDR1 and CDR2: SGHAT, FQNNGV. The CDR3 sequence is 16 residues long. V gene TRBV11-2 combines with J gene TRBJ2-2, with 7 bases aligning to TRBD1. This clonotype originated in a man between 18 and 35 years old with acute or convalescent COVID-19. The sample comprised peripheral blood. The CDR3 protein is CASSSRGRGSAGELFF. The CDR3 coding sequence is TGTGCCAGCAGCTCCCGAGGCAGGGGGTCCGCCGGGGAGCTGTTTTTT.